The rows below give T cell receptor beta chains drawn from one sample of a study of T cells after yellow fever vaccination. TCRdb itself ran the 5' RACE reads through MiXCR, one entry per CDR3 protein. The table has 300,000 to 400,000 distinct CDR3 sequences, roughly 10% seen once. This sample comprised CD4+ T cells sorted from PBMCs, obtained 45 days after the yellow fever booster vaccination. Every receptor here comes from a man aged 18 to 29 who received the YFV17D yellow fever vaccine. CDR3s include the opening cysteine and the closing phenylalanine or tryptophan. A D gene is named only where the DNA matches it firmly. The listing skips clone size in some rows; elsewhere it reads once, few, many or a size class.

j_gene: TRBJ1-2
d_gene: NA
v_gene: TRBV18
abundance: few
CDR3aa: CASSPNRYRFNYGYTF
CDR3nt: TGTGCCAGCTCACCAAATCGTTACAGATTTAACTATGGCTACACCTTC

j_gene: TRBJ1-6
d_gene: NA
v_gene: TRBV7-2
abundance: few
CDR3aa: CASSLESVFGSPLHF
CDR3nt: TGTGCCAGCAGCTTAGAGTCTGTTTTCGGGTCACCCCTCCACTTT

j_gene: TRBJ1-1
d_gene: NA
v_gene: TRBV4-2
abundance: few
CDR3aa: CASSQGPRNTEAFF
CDR3nt: TGTGCCAGCAGCCAAGGTCCCAGGAACACTGAAGCTTTCTTT

j_gene: TRBJ1-3
d_gene: NA
v_gene: TRBV6-6
abundance: NA
CDR3aa: CASSYSSGWIGNTIYF
CDR3nt: TGTGCCAGCAGTTACTCGTCAGGGTGGATCGGAAACACCATATATTTT

j_gene: TRBJ1-5
d_gene: TRBD1
v_gene: TRBV7-3
abundance: NA
CDR3aa: CASSLTGGENQPQHF
CDR3nt: TGTGCCAGCAGCTTAACAGGGGGCGAGAATCAGCCCCAGCATTTT

j_gene: TRBJ2-7
d_gene: NA
v_gene: TRBV20-1
abundance: few
CDR3aa: CSASRPGGDGEQYF
CDR3nt: TGCAGTGCTAGTCGCCCGGGTGGGGACGGCGAGCAGTACTTC

j_gene: TRBJ1-5
d_gene: NA
v_gene: TRBV12-3/TRBV12-4
abundance: few
CDR3aa: CASGSTFSNQPQHF
CDR3nt: TGTGCCAGCGGTTCGACATTTAGCAATCAGCCCCAGCATTTT

j_gene: TRBJ1-2
d_gene: TRBD1
v_gene: TRBV5-1
abundance: few
CDR3aa: CASSLDPTGTVNYGYTF
CDR3nt: TGCGCCAGCAGCTTAGATCCTACCGGGACAGTGAACTATGGCTACACCTTC

j_gene: TRBJ2-3
d_gene: TRBD2
v_gene: TRBV5-6
abundance: many
CDR3aa: CASSLDRTSGGSDTQYF
CDR3nt: TGTGCCAGCAGCTTGGATCGGACTAGCGGGGGATCAGATACGCAGTATTTT

j_gene: TRBJ1-1
d_gene: NA
v_gene: TRBV6-5
abundance: NA
CDR3aa: CASSYWGQGGTEAFF
CDR3nt: TGTGCCAGCAGTTACTGGGGGCAGGGTGGGACTGAAGCTTTCTTT

j_gene: TRBJ2-5
d_gene: TRBD2
v_gene: TRBV29-1
abundance: NA
CDR3aa: CSVLLAGDQETQYF
CDR3nt: TGCAGCGTTCTTCTAGCGGGGGACCAAGAGACCCAGTACTTC

j_gene: TRBJ2-3
d_gene: NA
v_gene: TRBV6-2/TRBV6-3
abundance: few
CDR3aa: CASSYLGPIRTDTQYF
CDR3nt: TGTGCCAGCAGTTACCTCGGACCTATACGCACAGATACGCAGTATTTT

j_gene: TRBJ2-1
d_gene: NA
v_gene: TRBV7-9
abundance: few
CDR3aa: CASSLGGAAGNEQFF
CDR3nt: TGTGCCAGCAGCTTAGGGGGAGCGGCTGGCAATGAGCAGTTCTTC

j_gene: TRBJ1-4
d_gene: NA
v_gene: TRBV18
abundance: few
CDR3aa: CASSPRSGANEKLFF
CDR3nt: TGTGCCAGCTCACCACGCTCTGGGGCTAATGAAAAACTGTTTTTT

j_gene: TRBJ2-1
d_gene: NA
v_gene: TRBV30
abundance: NA
CDR3aa: CAWTRGNEQFF
CDR3nt: TGTGCCTGGACAAGGGGGAATGAGCAGTTCTTC

j_gene: TRBJ1-1
d_gene: NA
v_gene: TRBV12-3/TRBV12-4
abundance: many
CDR3aa: CASTPGRASTEAFF
CDR3nt: TGTGCCAGCACGCCGGGCAGGGCGAGCACTGAAGCTTTCTTT

j_gene: TRBJ1-5
d_gene: TRBD1
v_gene: TRBV10-3
abundance: few
CDR3aa: CAISESTGGQQPQHF
CDR3nt: TGTGCCATCAGTGAGTCGACAGGGGGCCAGCAGCCCCAGCATTTT

j_gene: TRBJ1-5
d_gene: NA
v_gene: TRBV29-1
abundance: NA
CDR3aa: CSVGRTLGQPQHF
CDR3nt: TGCAGCGTCGGCCGCACCCTGGGACAGCCCCAGCATTTT

j_gene: TRBJ2-3
d_gene: NA
v_gene: TRBV7-2
abundance: few
CDR3aa: CASSSFADTQYF
CDR3nt: TGTGCCAGCAGCTCCTTCGCAGATACGCAGTATTTT

j_gene: TRBJ2-3
d_gene: NA
v_gene: TRBV5-1
abundance: NA
CDR3aa: CASSLVVGAADTQYF
CDR3nt: TGCGCCAGCAGCTTGGTCGTGGGCGCTGCAGATACGCAGTATTTT

j_gene: TRBJ1-2
d_gene: TRBD1
v_gene: TRBV7-9
abundance: NA
CDR3aa: CASSHGQGYGYTF
CDR3nt: TGTGCCAGCAGCCACGGACAGGGCTATGGCTACACCTTC

j_gene: TRBJ2-1
d_gene: NA
v_gene: TRBV12-3/TRBV12-4
abundance: few
CDR3aa: CASSLGFRGSTSYNEQFF
CDR3nt: TGTGCCAGCAGTTTAGGCTTCCGGGGTAGTACGTCCTACAATGAGCAGTTCTTC

j_gene: TRBJ2-5
d_gene: TRBD2
v_gene: TRBV20-1
abundance: few
CDR3aa: CSARASGGLGDETQYF
CDR3nt: TGCAGTGCTAGGGCTAGCGGGGGCCTAGGCGACGAGACCCAGTACTTC

j_gene: TRBJ2-1
d_gene: TRBD1
v_gene: TRBV29-1
abundance: NA
CDR3aa: CSVDRDRGNEQFF
CDR3nt: TGCAGCGTTGATAGGGACAGGGGTAATGAGCAGTTCTTC

j_gene: TRBJ2-3
d_gene: TRBD1
v_gene: TRBV12-3/TRBV12-4
abundance: many
CDR3aa: CASSPDRTSTDTQYF
CDR3nt: TGTGCCAGCAGTCCGGACAGGACAAGCACAGATACGCAGTATTTT

j_gene: TRBJ2-1
d_gene: NA
v_gene: TRBV5-6
abundance: few
CDR3aa: CASFGSYNEQFF
CDR3nt: TGTGCCAGCTTTGGGTCCTACAATGAGCAGTTCTTC

j_gene: TRBJ2-1
d_gene: TRBD2
v_gene: TRBV5-5
abundance: many
CDR3aa: CASSFDPGLDLGEQFF
CDR3nt: TGTGCCAGCAGCTTTGATCCGGGACTAGACCTGGGTGAGCAGTTCTTC

j_gene: TRBJ2-3
d_gene: NA
v_gene: TRBV7-2
abundance: few
CDR3aa: CASSLVRQSTDTQYF
CDR3nt: TGTGCCAGCAGCTTAGTGCGACAGAGCACAGATACGCAGTATTTT

j_gene: TRBJ2-3
d_gene: TRBD2
v_gene: TRBV20-1
abundance: NA
CDR3aa: CSASSGLVRDTQYF
CDR3nt: TGCAGTGCTAGCTCGGGACTAGTGAGAGATACGCAGTATTTT

j_gene: TRBJ2-3
d_gene: NA
v_gene: TRBV19
abundance: few
CDR3aa: CASRDYRTDTQYF
CDR3nt: TGTGCCAGTAGGGACTACCGCACAGATACGCAGTATTTT

j_gene: TRBJ1-5
d_gene: NA
v_gene: TRBV12-3/TRBV12-4
abundance: NA
CDR3aa: CASSFEGFDQPQHF
CDR3nt: TGTGCCAGCAGTTTCGAGGGCTTCGATCAGCCCCAGCATTTT

j_gene: TRBJ2-5
d_gene: TRBD2
v_gene: TRBV10-3
abundance: NA
CDR3aa: CAISGTSGGAERYQETQYF
CDR3nt: TGTGCCATCAGTGGGACTAGCGGGGGCGCCGAGAGGTACCAAGAGACCCAGTACTTC

j_gene: TRBJ1-6
d_gene: NA
v_gene: TRBV18
abundance: few
CDR3aa: CASSPLAGENSPLHF
CDR3nt: TGTGCCAGCTCACCGTTAGCGGGAGAGAATTCACCCCTCCACTTT

j_gene: TRBJ1-5
d_gene: NA
v_gene: TRBV7-8
abundance: few
CDR3aa: CASSSHRTGNQPQHF
CDR3nt: TGTGCCAGCAGCTCCCACAGAACGGGGAATCAGCCCCAGCATTTT

j_gene: TRBJ1-5
d_gene: TRBD1
v_gene: TRBV19
abundance: NA
CDR3aa: CASSTPPGGYQPQHF
CDR3nt: TGTGCCAGTAGTACGCCCCCAGGGGGCTATCAGCCCCAGCATTTT

j_gene: TRBJ2-3
d_gene: TRBD2
v_gene: TRBV4-3
abundance: few
CDR3aa: CASSQAPLGSGGYDTQYF
CDR3nt: TGCGCCAGCAGCCAAGCTCCCCTGGGGAGCGGGGGGTACGATACGCAGTATTTT

j_gene: TRBJ2-5
d_gene: TRBD2
v_gene: TRBV20-1
abundance: few
CDR3aa: CSARPLAGVYQETQYF
CDR3nt: TGCAGTGCTAGACCGCTAGCGGGGGTGTACCAAGAGACCCAGTACTTC

j_gene: TRBJ2-7
d_gene: NA
v_gene: TRBV6-4
abundance: few
CDR3aa: CASSDSWPYEQYF
CDR3nt: TGTGCCAGCAGTGACTCCTGGCCGTACGAGCAGTACTTC

j_gene: TRBJ1-1
d_gene: NA
v_gene: TRBV6-2/TRBV6-3
abundance: few
CDR3aa: CASSHRAGGAFF
CDR3nt: TGTGCCAGCAGTCATCGGGCTGGCGGAGCTTTCTTT

j_gene: TRBJ1-2
d_gene: NA
v_gene: TRBV5-1
abundance: many
CDR3aa: CASSLPGGDYGYTF
CDR3nt: TGCGCCAGCAGCCTCCCGGGGGGGGACTATGGCTACACCTTC

j_gene: TRBJ1-1
d_gene: NA
v_gene: TRBV10-1
abundance: NA
CDR3aa: CASSAGMLWPEAFF
CDR3nt: TGCGCCAGCAGTGCGGGCATGCTATGGCCTGAAGCTTTCTTT

j_gene: TRBJ2-5
d_gene: TRBD2
v_gene: TRBV20-1
abundance: NA
CDR3aa: CSARSPGLAIETQYF
CDR3nt: TGCAGTGCTAGGTCCCCGGGACTAGCGATCGAGACCCAGTACTTC

j_gene: TRBJ2-3
d_gene: NA
v_gene: TRBV29-1
abundance: NA
CDR3aa: CSTGGQGTDTQYF
CDR3nt: TGCAGCACGGGGGGACAGGGCACAGATACGCAGTATTTT

j_gene: TRBJ2-7
d_gene: NA
v_gene: TRBV10-3
abundance: few
CDR3aa: CAISVGSGYEQYF
CDR3nt: TGTGCCATCAGTGTTGGATCCGGCTACGAGCAGTACTTC

j_gene: TRBJ2-7
d_gene: NA
v_gene: TRBV5-1
abundance: NA
CDR3aa: CASSLGAGDSEQYF
CDR3nt: TGCGCCAGCAGCTTGGGTGCAGGGGATTCCGAGCAGTACTTC